The 31 T cell receptor beta chains presented below share a single source sample, sequenced in a study of beta chain features in type 1 diabetes. The investigators reverse transcribed all of the isolated RNA, so they sequenced expressed TCRB transcripts. Data came from immunoSEQ multiplex PCR; TCRdb stores just in-frame clones and leaves some out. This table holds about 230,000 clones, 9.6% found once. Sequenced: naive CD4+ T cells from blood. The receptor set was obtained from a woman between 18 and 29 years old in good health.

This clone has only a few counts. This chain uses TRBV6-1 with TRBJ1-1; D is unclear. The CDR3 covers 12 residues. CDR1 is MNHNS and CDR2 is SASEGT in the germline V gene. V lost 6 bases, J lost 1 base, and 6 bases lay in between. The CDR3 DNA is TGTGCCAGCAGAGTACAGAACACTGAAGCTTTCTTT. The encoded protein is CASRVQNTEAFF.

This clone was observed a few times. This sequence joins TRBV9 and TRBJ1-1; D not certain. The V and J ends lost 4 bases and 5 bases respectively, with 18 bases between them. This CDR3 is 15 amino acids long. Germline V gene lookup returns CDR1 SGDLS and CDR2 YYNGEE. CDR3 amino acids: CASSTHPVASTEAFF. CDR3 in DNA: TGTGCCAGCAGCACCCACCCGGTCGCGAGTACTGAAGCTTTCTTT. Based on the CDR3 plus reference TRBV9 and TRBJ1-1, the full variable domain is DSGVTQTPKHLITATGQRVTLRCSPRSGDLSVYWYQQSLDQGLQFLIQYYNGEERAKGNILERFSAQQFPDLHSELNLSSLELGDSALYFCASSTHPVASTEAFFGQGTRLTVV.

This clone turned up a few times. The chain has TRBV2 and TRBJ2-6; D is uncertain. Germline lookup yields CDR1 SNHLY and CDR2 FYNNEI. V was cut by 6 bases and J by 0 bases, with 6 bases left in between. This CDR3 is built from 14 residues. The CDR3 DNA follows: TGTGCCAGCAGGTTAAACTCTGGGGCCAACGTCCTGACTTTC. Amino acids: CASRLNSGANVLTF.

This clone was counted only a few times. The J gene is TRBJ2-3, the V gene TRBV7-9; 13 bases match TRBD2. The germline V gene encodes CDR1 SEHNR and CDR2 FQNEAQ (reference sequence). V dropped 1 base and J dropped 3; count of bases not matched to a gene: 1. This CDR3 has 16 residues. CDR3 nucleotide sequence: TGTGCCAGCAGCTTAGGACTAGCGGGAGGTACAGATACGCAGTATTTT. Residues: CASSLGLAGGTDTQYF. The whole variable domain, remainder taken from reference TRBV7-9 and TRBJ2-3, is DTGVSQNPRHKITKRGQNVTFRCDPISEHNRLYWYRQTLGQGPEFLTYFQNEAQLEKSRLLSDRFSAERPKGSFSTLEIQRTEQGDSAMYLCASSLGLAGGTDTQYFGPGTRLTVL.

J is TRBJ1-2 and V is TRBV5-1; D gene uncertain. V was cut by 0 bases and J by 4 bases, with 13 bases left in between. Germline V gene sequence: CDR1 SGHRS, CDR2 YFSETQ. There are 15 residues in the CDR3. The CDR3 here is CASSLVTAASYGYTF. The CDR3 bases are TGCGCCAGCAGCTTGGTAACAGCGGCGTCCTATGGCTACACCTTC.

The sample holds a few counts of this clone. The CDR3 coding sequence is TGTGCCAGCAGTTCCTATGGTGGGGGCGCGTTTGACGAGCAGTACTTC. Translation gives CASSSYGGGAFDEQYF. The rearrangement links TRBV27 to TRBJ2-7; D is possibly TRBD1 (6 bases). Trimming removed 4 bases at V and 5 bases at J, with 21 bases between. The CDR3 length is 16 residues. Germline CDR1 and CDR2: MNHEY and SMNVEV (reference sequence).

The gene calls are TRBV11-2 and TRBJ2-4; no clear D. Trimming removed 4 bases at V and 0 bases at J, with 16 bases between. The CDR3 contains 17 residues. The germline V gene encodes CDR1 SGHAT and CDR2 FQNNGV. The CDR3 coding sequence is TGTGCCAGCAGCTCGTCAGGCCCACCAGGAGCCAAAAACATTCAGTACTTC. Translating gives CASSSSGPPGAKNIQYF.

The gene calls are TRBV27 and TRBJ2-1; 14 nucleotides line up with TRBD2. V gave up 3 bases and J gave up 0 bases; unmatched junction bases: 1. CDR1 MNHEY and CDR2 SMNVEV come from the germline V gene (reference sequence). The CDR3 sequence is 17 residues long. CDR3 protein: CASSLGTSGSSYNEQFF. The CDR3 DNA sequence: TGTGCCAGCAGTTTGGGGACTAGCGGGAGCTCCTACAATGAGCAGTTCTTC.

This clone was seen only a few times. The V call is TRBV9, the J call TRBJ2-1; 9 bases line up with TRBD2. The germline gives CDR1 SGDLS, CDR2 YYNGEE. The length of the CDR3 is 16 residues. V was clipped by 2 bases and J by 0 bases; unmatched bases: 3. CDR3 DNA sequence: TGTGCCAGCAGCGTTAGCGGGGGTAGCTCCTACAATGAGCAGTTCTTC. Residues: CASSVSGGSSYNEQFF.

This clone was seen a few times. The rearrangement joins TRBV11-2 to TRBJ2-5, with 8 bases identical to TRBD2. J was trimmed by 5 bases and V by 5 bases; bases with no gene match: 13. This CDR3 spans 16 amino acids. Per germline, CDR1 SGHAT and CDR2 FQNNGV. The CDR3 protein is CASSRPPGTRGETQYF. The DNA of the CDR3 is TGTGCCAGCAGCCGCCCCCCCGGGACTAGAGGGGAGACCCAGTACTTC. Complete variable domain (other parts from reference TRBV11-2 and TRBJ2-5): EAGVAQSPRYKIIEKRQSVAFWCNPISGHATLYWYQQILGQGPKLLIQFQNNGVVDDSQLPKDRFSAERLKGVDSTLKIQPAKLEDSAVYLCASSRPPGTRGETQYFGPGTRLLVL.

This clone showed up just a few times. This chain links TRBV5-1 with TRBJ2-7; no reliable D call. The CDR3 length is 14 residues. V lost 0 bases and J lost 2, with 9 bases in between. Germline V gene sequence: CDR1 SGHRS, CDR2 YFSETQ. The CDR3 is CASSLETATYEQYF. In nucleotides, the CDR3 is TGCGCCAGCAGCTTGGAGACTGCAACCTACGAGCAGTACTTC.

V usage is TRBV4-1 and J usage is TRBJ2-5; 7 nucleotides align to TRBD2. The germline CDR1 and CDR2 sequences are MGHRA and YSYEKL. J gave up 5 bases and V 0 bases, and 6 bases lay outside the gene matches. CDR3 length: 15 amino acids. Here the CDR3 DNA reads TGCGCCAGCAGCCAAGATGGGGGAGGGAGGGAGACCCAGTACTTC. This encodes CASSQDGGGRETQYF.

This clone turned up a few times. The rearrangement joins TRBV9 to TRBJ1-5, with TRBD1 as a possible D gene (5 bases). The germline V and J ends were trimmed by 1 base and 0 bases, with 8 bases remaining between them. CDR1 is SGDLS and CDR2 is YYNGEE in the germline V gene. CDR3 length equals 15 residues. This chain's CDR3 is CASSVRGDSNQPQHF. The CDR3 bases are TGTGCCAGCAGCGTAAGGGGCGATAGCAATCAGCCCCAGCATTTT. The whole variable domain, filled in from reference TRBV9 and TRBJ1-5, reads DSGVTQTPKHLITATGQRVTLRCSPRSGDLSVYWYQQSLDQGLQFLIQYYNGEERAKGNILERFSAQQFPDLHSELNLSSLELGDSALYFCASSVRGDSNQPQHFGDGTRLSIL.

Comments on this clone: Other DNA sequences in this specimen translate into the identical CDR3. The chain links TRBV5-4 to TRBJ1-5; no clear D gene. CDR3 length: 14 amino acids. Germline V gene sequence: CDR1 SGHNT, CDR2 YYREEE (reference sequence). The V gene lost 0 bases and the J gene lost 2 bases, with 6 bases spanning the gap. The CDR3 region is CASSLAGGNQPQHF. CDR3 sequence (DNA): TGTGCCAGCAGCTTGGCAGGCGGCAATCAGCCCCAGCATTTT.

The chain recombines TRBV5-6 with TRBJ1-5, with no clear D. Trimming removed 2 bases from V and 5 bases from J, with 11 bases in between. This CDR3 contains 14 residues. Looked up from germline, CDR1 is SGHDT and CDR2 is YYEEEE. CDR3 in DNA: TGTGCCAGCAGCTTATATCAGAGCGATCAGCCCCAGCATTTT. Translation gives CASSLYQSDQPQHF.

This clone was seen more than once but under ten times. The chain couples TRBV30 to TRBJ1-2, with TRBD1 matching 7 bases. The V gene end was trimmed by 4 bases and the J gene end by 9 bases; junction bases not matched to a gene: 17. The V gene's germline CDR1 is GTSNPN and CDR2 SVGIG (reference sequence). This CDR3 has 15 residues. In nucleotides, the CDR3 is TGTGCCTGGATCCGCGTCCAGACAGGGTCTGAGAGCTACACCTTC. Amino acids: CAWIRVQTGSESYTF.

Many counts were recorded for this clone. The V and J genes are TRBV5-4 and TRBJ2-1; D is possibly TRBD2 (6 bases). The CDR3 extends over 14 amino acids. Looked up from germline, CDR1 is SGHNT and CDR2 is YYREEE (reference sequence). With 7 bases removed from V and 5 bases from J, the gap between germline ends came to 16 bases. The CDR3 sequence: CASQVQRADNEQFF. CDR3 sequence (DNA): TGTGCCAGCCAGGTCCAGCGGGCCGACAATGAGCAGTTCTTC.

This clone was seen a few times. The chain links TRBV2 to TRBJ1-1, with 7 bases identical to TRBD1. The germline V gene has CDR1 SNHLY and CDR2 FYNNEI. This CDR3 contains 13 residues. The V gene end was trimmed by 8 bases and the J gene end by 0 bases; junction bases not matched to a gene: 3. For the CDR3, the DNA is TGTGCCAGCTGGGGACAGCTGAACACTGAAGCTTTCTTT. It yields the protein CASWGQLNTEAFF. Based on the CDR3 plus reference TRBV2 and TRBJ1-1, the full variable domain is EPEVTQTPSHQVTQMGQEVILRCVPISNHLYFYWYRQILGQKVEFLVSFYNNEISEKSEIFDDQFSVERPDGSNFTLKIRSTKLEDSAMYFCASWGQLNTEAFFGQGTRLTVV.

This clone was counted only a few times. The rearrangement links TRBV7-2 to TRBJ1-5; TRBD1 matches 9 bases. Germline V CDR1 and CDR2: SGHTA, FQGNSA. V trimming: 5 bases; J trimming: 2 bases; junction bases outside the gene matches: 13. This CDR3 has 18 residues. The CDR3 DNA sequence: TGTGCCAGCAGCCAGGGAGGGGGACAGGGCGGGCGCAATCAGCCCCAGCATTTT. This codes for CASSQGGGQGGRNQPQHF.

This clone occurred a few times. The gene calls are TRBV9 and TRBJ2-1, with a weak D call TRBD2 (6 bases). The germline V gene encodes CDR1 SGDLS and CDR2 YYNGEE. The germline V and J ends were trimmed by 5 bases and 5 bases, with 14 bases remaining between them. This CDR3 region has 14 residues. CDR3 residues: CASSNRGDNNEQFF. The CDR3 bases are TGTGCCAGCAGTAATCGCGGGGATAACAATGAGCAGTTCTTC.

In this sample, this clone turned up a few times. This chain connects TRBV7-9 to TRBJ2-3; 8 bases are a match to TRBD2. Unmatched junction bases numbered 5, after V lost 5 bases and J lost 7 bases. The CDR3 loop spans 13 amino acids. Germline V gives CDR1 SEHNR, CDR2 FQNEAQ (reference sequence). In nucleotides, the CDR3 is TGTGCCAGCAGCCAGACTAGCGCGAATACGCAGTATTTT. This translates into CASSQTSANTQYF.

CDR3 bases: TGCGCCAGCAGCTTGGCCAGCGGCTACGAGCAGTACTTC. Amino acids: CASSLASGYEQYF. This chain joins TRBV5-1 and TRBJ2-7, with a weak D call TRBD2 (5 bases). In germline, CDR1 is SGHRS, CDR2 YFSETQ. The CDR3 has 13 amino acids. V dropped 0 bases and J dropped 3 bases, with 7 bases sitting between them.

The CDR3 DNA follows: TGTGCCAGCAGTTACGGACAGGGTTCGGGCGAGCAGTACTTC. This gives the protein CASSYGQGSGEQYF. V usage is TRBV7-9 and J usage is TRBJ2-7; the match to TRBD1 covers 8 bases. Germline-derived CDR1 and CDR2 are SEHNR and FQNEAQ (reference sequence). V trimming: 6 bases; J trimming: 6 bases; junction bases outside the gene matches: 10. CDR3 length: 14 residues.

V is TRBV2 and J is TRBJ1-1; D gene ambiguous. The V end was cut by 6 bases, the J end by 7 bases, with 21 bases between. There are 15 residues in the CDR3. The germline CDR1 and CDR2 sequences are SNHLY and FYNNEI. This chain's CDR3 is CASREPPLGRLEAFF. CDR3 in DNA: TGTGCCAGCAGGGAACCCCCCCTTGGGCGCCTTGAAGCTTTCTTT.

The DNA for the CDR3 is TGTGCCTGGAGTGTAAGGCCGGGGTGGGGAAACTATGGCTACACCTTC. It codes for CAWSVRPGWGNYGYTF. The chain couples TRBV30 to TRBJ1-2; D remains unclear. V lost 0 bases to trimming and J lost 2 bases, with 16 bases between them. This CDR3 has 16 amino acids. Germline-derived CDR1 and CDR2 are GTSNPN and SVGIG (reference sequence).

The rearrangement joins TRBV5-4 to TRBJ2-7, with 10 bases lining up with TRBD1. The trim removed 3 bases at V and 6 bases at J, leaving 12 bases unmatched. Germline CDR1 SGHNT, CDR2 YYREEE (reference sequence). The CDR3 has 16 amino acids. In DNA, the CDR3 is TGTGCCAGCAGCTCACCTGACAGGGGGCAACGCTTCGAGCAGTACTTC. It codes for CASSSPDRGQRFEQYF.

In its sample, this clone was seen a few times. This chain joins TRBV15 and TRBJ2-5; D is possibly TRBD2 (6 bases). The V end lost 0 bases, the J end lost 7 bases, and 12 bases lay between the germline ends. The CDR3 sequence is 14 residues long. Germline loops: CDR1 LNHNV, CDR2 YYDKDF (reference sequence). The CDR3 reads CATSRDSVGGTQYF. The CDR3 DNA reads as TGTGCCACCAGCAGAGATTCTGTGGGGGGGACCCAGTACTTC.

The rearrangement links TRBV19 to TRBJ2-4; a weak D match, TRBD2 (6 bases). CDR3 size: 18 residues. CDR1 and CDR2 from the germline V gene are LNHDA and SQIVND (reference sequence). Trimming removed 5 bases from V and 5 bases from J, with 25 bases in between. The CDR3 nucleotides read TGTGCCAGTAGTTCCTCGGGGGTGGGTGCATCCCCCCAAAACATTCAGTACTTC. Translating gives CASSSSGVGASPQNIQYF.

This clone was counted between two and nine times. The chain has TRBV7-6 and TRBJ1-6; TRBD1 aligns across 8 bases. Germline CDR1 reads SGHVS; CDR2 reads FNYEAQ. The ends lost 1 base at V and 10 bases at J; junction bases unmatched: 9. CDR3 length equals 16 residues. CDR3 bases: TGTGCCAGCAGCTTAGGCGGACAGGGTACAGGATCACCCCTCCACTTT. Protein sequence: CASSLGGQGTGSPLHF.

In nucleotides, the CDR3 is TGTGCCAGCAGGGGTAGGCACCGGGGGGACACTGAAGCTTTCTTT. The encoded protein is CASRGRHRGDTEAFF. The chain uses TRBV2 and TRBJ1-1; D might be TRBD1 (5 bases). V lost 6 bases and J 3 bases, leaving 17 bases between the germline ends. The length of the CDR3 is 15 residues. Germline CDR1 reads SNHLY; CDR2 reads FYNNEI.

This sequence joins TRBV11-3 and TRBJ2-5, with D tentatively TRBD2 (6 bases). Trimming stripped 0 bases from V and 5 bases from J, with 19 bases between. The germline V gene encodes CDR1 SGHNT and CDR2 YENEEA. This CDR3 has 17 residues. The CDR3 here is CASSLDPPFSGRETQYF. In DNA form, the CDR3 reads TGTGCCAGCAGCTTAGATCCCCCTTTCAGCGGGCGTGAGACCCAGTACTTC. Full variable domain (remainder filled in from reference TRBV11-3 and TRBJ2-5): EAGVVQSPRYKIIEKKQPVAFWCNPISGHNTLYWYLQNLGQGPELLIRYENEEAVDDSQLPKDRFSAERLKGVDSTLKIQPAELGDSAVYLCASSLDPPFSGRETQYFGPGTRLLVL.